This T cell receptor (beta chain) was obtained from a study of human T cells and chemical hapten exposure. Study summary: The cohort included alopecia areata under or over 50% scalp, totalis and universalis.

Trimming took 7 bases from V and 10 from J, leaving 17 bases between them. The CDR3 runs to 12 residues. Germline CDR1 reads SQVTM; CDR2 reads ANQGSEA. As to time point: patch test 2, 6 weeks after DPC sensitization. Stated treatment: therapeutic diphenylcyclopropenone sensitization with weekly scalp DPC. Unique molecular identifiers were affixed to discrete cDNA molecules within the library. Using its own MiXCR run on the RACE reads, TCRdb lists one record per CDR3 protein. The profile covers nearly 55,000 distinct CDR3 sequences, with just under 10% appearing a single time and around 1.6% taken by the ten largest.

Sequencing used whole blood, obtained in connection with sensitization to the hapten diphenylcyclopropenone (DPC). This chain connects TRBV29-1 to TRBJ2-1; D not certain. The TCR sequence derives from a woman between 45 and 65 years old with alopecia areata. Some clones in this sample may be carry-over from other donors' samples. CDR3 sequence reads: CSGRTYHPEQFF. In DNA form, the CDR3 reads TGCAGCGGTCGGACCTACCATCCGGAGCAGTTCTTC.